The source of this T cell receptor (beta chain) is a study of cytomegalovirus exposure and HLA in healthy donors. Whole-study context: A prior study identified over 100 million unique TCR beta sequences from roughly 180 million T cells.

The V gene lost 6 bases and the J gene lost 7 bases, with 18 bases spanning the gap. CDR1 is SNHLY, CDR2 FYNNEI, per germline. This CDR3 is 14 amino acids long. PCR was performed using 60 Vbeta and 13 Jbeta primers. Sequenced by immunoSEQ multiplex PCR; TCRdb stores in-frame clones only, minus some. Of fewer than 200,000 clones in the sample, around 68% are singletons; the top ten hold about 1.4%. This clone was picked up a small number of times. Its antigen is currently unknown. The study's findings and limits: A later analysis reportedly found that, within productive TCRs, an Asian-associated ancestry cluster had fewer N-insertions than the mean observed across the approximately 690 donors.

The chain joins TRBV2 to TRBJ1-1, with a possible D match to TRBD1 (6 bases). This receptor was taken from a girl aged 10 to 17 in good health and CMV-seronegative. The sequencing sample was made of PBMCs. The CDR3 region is CASRQLDTGIEAFF. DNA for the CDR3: TGTGCCAGCAGACAATTAGATACAGGGATTGAAGCTTTCTTT.